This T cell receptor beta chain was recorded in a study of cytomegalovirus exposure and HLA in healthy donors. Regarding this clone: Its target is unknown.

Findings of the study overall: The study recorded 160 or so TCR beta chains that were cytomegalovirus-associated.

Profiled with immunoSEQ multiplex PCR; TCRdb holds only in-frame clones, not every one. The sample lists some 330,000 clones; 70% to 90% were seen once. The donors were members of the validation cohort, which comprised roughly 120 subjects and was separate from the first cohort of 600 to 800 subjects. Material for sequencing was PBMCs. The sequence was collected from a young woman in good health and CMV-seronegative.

CDR3 nucleotide sequence: TGCGCCAGCAGCTTGGCCACAGACTACGAGCAGTACTTC. Residues: CASSLATDYEQYF. This chain joins TRBV5-1 and TRBJ2-7, with D unresolved. V lost 0 bases to trimming and J lost 3 bases, with 7 bases between them. The CDR3 length is 13 residues. Looked up from germline, CDR1 is SGHRS and CDR2 is YFSETQ.